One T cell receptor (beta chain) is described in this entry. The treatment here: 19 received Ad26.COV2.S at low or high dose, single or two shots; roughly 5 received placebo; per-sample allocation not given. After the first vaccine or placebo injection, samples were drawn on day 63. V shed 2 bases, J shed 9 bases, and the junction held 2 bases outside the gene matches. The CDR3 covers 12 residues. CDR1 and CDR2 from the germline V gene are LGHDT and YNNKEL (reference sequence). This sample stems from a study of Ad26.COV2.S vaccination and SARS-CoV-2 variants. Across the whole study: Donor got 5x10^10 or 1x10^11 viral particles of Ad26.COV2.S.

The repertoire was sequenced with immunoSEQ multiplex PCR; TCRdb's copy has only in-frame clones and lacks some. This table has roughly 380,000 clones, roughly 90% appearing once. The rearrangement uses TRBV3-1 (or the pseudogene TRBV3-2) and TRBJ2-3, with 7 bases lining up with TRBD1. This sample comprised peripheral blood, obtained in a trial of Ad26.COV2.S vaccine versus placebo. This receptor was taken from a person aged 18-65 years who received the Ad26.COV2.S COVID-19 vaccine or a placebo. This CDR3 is CASSQQTGTQYF. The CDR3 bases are TGTGCCAGCAGCCAACAGACAGGGACGCAGTATTTT.